Below, 9 T cell receptor beta chains from the same sample are listed, as sequenced in a study of blood T cell repertoires in COVID-19 (dated by TCRdb to the early 2020s). The library was made by the immunoSEQ multiplex PCR assay. TCRdb provides this immuneACCESS table in a form limited to in-frame rearrangements. Some clones are lacking; in checked studies, under half of them reflect an unresolved V gene, and why the rest are absent is not known. This sample comprises about 48,000 clones, under 90% of them detected only once. The top ten hold 5.5% to 6% of the sample. Sequenced sample: peripheral blood. These receptors came from a woman between 55 and 75 years old with acute or convalescent COVID-19.

This sequence joins TRBV5-1 and TRBJ2-7; 10 bases map to TRBD1. The V and J ends lost 0 bases and 4 bases, in that order; junction bases with no gene match: 1. Looked up from germline, CDR1 is SGHRS and CDR2 is YFSETQ. This CDR3 has 14 amino acids. Written as DNA, the CDR3 is TGCGCCAGCAGCTTGGGGGGACAGGGGTACGAGCAGTACTTC. Amino acids: CASSLGGQGYEQYF.

In its sample, this clone was seen once. The chain joins TRBV7-2 to TRBJ2-7, with 12 bases identical to TRBD1. The CDR3 is 17 amino acids. From germline, CDR1 is SGHTA and CDR2 FQGNSA. J gave up 5 bases and V 1 base, and 9 bases lay outside the gene matches. CDR3 region: CASSLGWRDRGRDEQYF. The CDR3 nucleotides are TGTGCCAGCAGCTTAGGTTGGCGGGACAGGGGGCGAGACGAGCAGTACTTC.

The rearrangement joins TRBV13 to TRBJ2-7; 7 nucleotides match TRBD2. The V gene's germline CDR1 is PRHDT and CDR2 FYEKMQ (reference sequence). The junction had 2 bases not matched to a gene; V was cut back by 0 bases and J by 3 bases. The CDR3 is 14 amino acids. DNA of the CDR3: TGTGCCAGCAGCTTAGGGTGGGAGGGCTACGAGCAGTACTTC. Protein sequence: CASSLGWEGYEQYF.

This clone was detected a few times. CDR3 DNA sequence: TGTGCCAGCAGCTTGGTATTTTCGGAGGGGCGAGCTTTCTTT. It encodes CASSLVFSEGRAFF. The rearrangement links TRBV5-5 to TRBJ1-1; tentative D call: TRBD1 (5 bases). CDR1 SGHKS and CDR2 YYEKEE come from the germline V gene (reference sequence). The CDR3 extends over 14 amino acids. Trimming stripped 0 bases from V and 10 bases from J, with 16 bases between.

The chain has TRBV3-1 (or the pseudogene TRBV3-2) and TRBJ2-2; D not resolved. The CDR3 covers 14 residues. CDR1 and CDR2 (germline): LGHDT, YNNKEL (reference sequence). Trimming left V 4 bases short and J 6 bases short, with 12 bases between. The CDR3 is CASSPGVPSGELFF. The CDR3 DNA reads as TGTGCCAGCAGCCCTGGAGTTCCGTCCGGGGAGCTGTTTTTT.

This sequence joins TRBV6-5 and TRBJ2-1, with D unresolved. The germline V gene has CDR1 MNHEY and CDR2 SVGAGI. The CDR3 length is 15 residues. Trimming stripped 7 bases from V and 2 bases from J, with 15 bases between. CDR3 loop: CASTFSRSPYNEQFF. The DNA for the CDR3 is TGTGCCAGCACCTTTAGCCGAAGCCCCTACAATGAGCAGTTCTTC.

This clone came up once. The V gene is TRBV2, the J gene TRBJ2-1; TRBD1 matches at 7 bases. This CDR3 is built from 15 residues. Germline lookup yields CDR1 SNHLY and CDR2 FYNNEI. V dropped 9 bases and J dropped 2; count of bases not matched to a gene: 10. For the CDR3, the DNA is TGTGCCAGGGGTTTGGACAGGTCACCCTACAATGAGCAGTTCTTC. Residues: CARGLDRSPYNEQFF.

The chain recombines TRBV11-3 with TRBJ2-2, with a possible D match to TRBD1 (6 bases). The germline V and J ends were trimmed by 4 bases and 2 bases, with 17 bases remaining between them. This CDR3 contains 17 residues. CDR1 and CDR2 from the germline V gene are SGHNT and YENEEA. CDR3 bases: TGTGCCAGCAGCTCGGTAGACAGGTGGAAAAACACCGGGGAGCTGTTTTTT. It specifies CASSSVDRWKNTGELFF.

V is TRBV5-1 and J is TRBJ2-7, with 8 bases aligning to TRBD2. CDR1 is SGHRS, CDR2 YFSETQ, per germline. CDR3 length: 15 amino acids. V dropped 1 base and J dropped 6; count of bases not matched to a gene: 9. This chain's CDR3 is CASSLMWTSQVEQYF. The CDR3 bases are TGCGCCAGCAGCTTGATGTGGACTAGCCAGGTCGAGCAGTACTTC.